These 14 T cell receptor beta chains were sequenced from one sample in a study of cytomegalovirus exposure and HLA in healthy donors. Both 60 Vbeta primers and 13 Jbeta primers went into the PCR. This table comes from immunoSEQ multiplex PCR, and its TCRdb copy is limited to in-frame clones, with some not included. Among approximately 110,000 clones listed, 65% to 80% were seen once. The sequencing sample was made of PBMCs. These receptors were collected from a female donor in good health and CMV-seropositive.

The sample holds one count of this clone. This chain joins TRBV12-5 and TRBJ2-1; 11 bases fit TRBD2. The V gene end was trimmed by 8 bases and the J gene end by 1 base; junction bases not matched to a gene: 16. CDR3 length: 19 residues. CDR1 is LGHNT, CDR2 FRNRAP, per germline. The CDR3 reads CASLGVGVAGGQSYNEQFF. The CDR3 bases are TGTGCTAGTCTCGGTGTTGGAGTAGCGGGGGGGCAATCCTACAATGAGCAGTTCTTC.

J is TRBJ2-6 and V is TRBV18; tentatively, D is TRBD1 (6 bases). Trimming removed 4 bases from V and 0 bases from J, with 19 bases in between. The CDR3 has 19 amino acids. CDR1 and CDR2 from the germline V gene are KGHSH and LQKENI. The CDR3 DNA reads TGTGCCAGCTCACGAACGACAGGTTCGAGGAGCTCTGGGGCCAACGTCCTGACTTTC. Protein: CASSRTTGSRSSGANVLTF. The complete variable domain, with remaining parts taken from reference TRBV18 and TRBJ2-6, reads NAGVMQNPRHLVRRRGQEARLRCSPMKGHSHVYWYRQLPEEGLKFMVYLQKENIIDESGMPKERFSAEFPKEGPSILRIQQVVRGDSAAYFCASSRTTGSRSSGANVLTFGAGSRLTVL.

The rearrangement links TRBV7-6 to TRBJ2-7, with 8 bases lining up with TRBD2. The J segment lost 4 bases and the V segment lost 4 bases, leaving 3 bases of the junction unmatched. Germline assignment: CDR1 SGHVS and CDR2 FNYEAQ. This CDR3 comprises 13 residues. The CDR3 DNA sequence: TGTGCCAGCAGCTACAGCGGGAGTTACGAGCAGTACTTC. Protein: CASSYSGSYEQYF.

This chain connects TRBV30 to TRBJ2-5, with TRBD1 matching 8 bases. The CDR3 sequence is 12 residues long. Per germline, CDR1 GTSNPN and CDR2 SVGIG (reference sequence). The junction had 7 bases not matched to a gene; V was cut back by 2 bases and J by 11 bases. The CDR3 DNA is TGTGCCTGGAGTCTCACCCGGGACAGGCAGTACTTC. Translated, it gives CAWSLTRDRQYF.

This clone occurred once. This chain uses TRBV5-4 with TRBJ2-3; D is possibly TRBD1 (6 bases). Germline V lookup: CDR1 SGHNT, CDR2 YYREEE (reference sequence). Trimming took 9 bases from V and 5 from J, leaving 16 bases between them. The CDR3 has 13 amino acids. The CDR3 loop reads CATTRGSEDTQYF. As DNA, the CDR3 is TGTGCCACCACCAGGGGCAGTGAAGATACGCAGTATTTT.

This chain connects TRBV4-3 to TRBJ1-2; 8 bases align to TRBD1. The CDR3 runs to 14 residues. Germline CDR1 reads LGHNA; CDR2 reads YSLEER. The V gene end was trimmed by 0 bases and the J gene end by 5 bases; junction bases not matched to a gene: 2. CDR3 loop: CASSQETGGYGYTF. CDR3 DNA sequence: TGCGCCAGCAGCCAAGAAACAGGGGGGTATGGCTACACCTTC.

The chain links TRBV2 to TRBJ2-7; 9 nucleotides align to TRBD1. With V trimmed by 6 bases and J by 3 bases, 6 bases remained unmatched. Per the germline V gene, CDR1 is SNHLY and CDR2 is FYNNEI. The CDR3 runs to 14 residues. CDR3 amino acids: CASSEQGALYEQYF. DNA of the CDR3: TGTGCCAGCAGCGAACAGGGGGCTCTCTACGAGCAGTACTTC.

The J gene is TRBJ1-2, the V gene TRBV6-1; D is perhaps TRBD1 (5 bases). The ends were cut back, 3 bases at V and 4 bases at J, with 12 bases in the middle. The length of the CDR3 is 14 residues. Germline CDR1 and CDR2: MNHNS and SASEGT. CDR3 nucleotide sequence: TGTGCCAGCAGTGACGCCCAGGGTGTCTATGGCTACACCTTC. This sequence encodes CASSDAQGVYGYTF.

This clone turned up a few times. The J gene is TRBJ1-1, the V gene TRBV28, with a tentative D call TRBD1 (5 bases). This CDR3 contains 14 residues. CDR1 and CDR2 from the germline V gene are MDHEN and SYDVKM. V was trimmed by 6 bases and J by 0 bases, leaving 11 bases between them. In nucleotides, the CDR3 is TGTGCCAGCAGCAGACAGTACATGAACACTGAAGCTTTCTTT. Amino acids: CASSRQYMNTEAFF.

This clone showed up just once. The chain couples TRBV2 to TRBJ1-1; possibly TRBD1 for D (6 bases). The germline V and J ends were trimmed by 4 bases and 2 bases, with 11 bases remaining between them. CDR1 and CDR2 from the germline V gene are SNHLY and FYNNEI. The CDR3 runs to 14 residues. The CDR3 loop reads CASSVQGTNTEAFF. CDR3 coding DNA: TGTGCCAGCAGTGTACAGGGAACAAACACTGAAGCTTTCTTT.

The chain recombines TRBV19 with TRBJ1-1; TRBD1 aligns across 9 bases. The CDR3 length is 17 residues. V shed 6 bases, J shed 1 base, and the junction held 12 bases outside the gene matches. Germline V lookup: CDR1 LNHDA, CDR2 SQIVND (reference sequence). The CDR3 nucleotides are TGTGCCAGTAGAGTACAGGGGGCCGGAGCGACGAACACTGAAGCTTTCTTT. It codes for CASRVQGAGATNTEAFF. The variable domain in full, completed from reference TRBV19 and TRBJ1-1, reads DGGITQSPKYLFRKEGQNVTLSCEQNLNHDAMYWYRQDPGQGLRLIYYSQIVNDFQKGDIAEGYSVSREKKESFPLTVTSAQKNPTAFYLCASRVQGAGATNTEAFFGQGTRLTVV.

The genes are TRBV4-3 and TRBJ2-2; 8 bases align to TRBD2. Germline V gives CDR1 LGHNA, CDR2 YSLEER. This CDR3 comprises 15 residues. Trimming took 0 bases from V and 4 from J; bases not matched to a gene: 1. CDR3 loop: CASSQDRGGTGELFF. CDR3 DNA sequence: TGCGCCAGCAGCCAAGATCGGGGGGGCACCGGGGAGCTGTTTTTT.

The genes are TRBV7-3 and TRBJ2-1; D perhaps matches TRBD2 (6 bases). The V gene lost 2 bases and the J gene lost 7 bases, with 12 bases spanning the gap. Per germline, CDR1 SGHTA and CDR2 FQGTGA. This CDR3 spans 14 amino acids. CDR3 nucleotide sequence: TGTGCCAGCAGCTTAGCGGGACCTGGGAATGAGCAGTTCTTC. It translates to CASSLAGPGNEQFF.

This clone was recorded once. The gene calls are TRBV10-3 and TRBJ2-2; a possible D gene is TRBD1 (6 bases). Trimming left V 7 bases short and J 2 bases short, with 14 bases between. The germline V gene encodes CDR1 ENHRY and CDR2 SYGVKD. This CDR3 comprises 15 residues. This chain's CDR3 is CAIMGIRGNTGELFF. CDR3 in DNA: TGTGCCATCATGGGGATCAGGGGAAACACCGGGGAGCTGTTTTTT.